What follows describes a single T cell receptor (beta chain). This sample is drawn from a study of OX40 agonist ivuxolimab in advanced cancers. Clones were read by immunoSEQ multiplex PCR, and TCRdb kept only the in-frame ones, dropping some. The sample lists some 60,000 clones, 70% to 90% seen once, with about 3.8% in the top ten. This material consisted of CD4+ or CD8+ T cells sorted from blood, taken in a trial of the OX40 agonist ivuxolimab. This clonotype originated in an adult with an advanced solid tumor such as melanoma, head and neck, liver or kidney cancer.

CDR3 bases: TGTGCCAGTAGTATAAGGTCAGGGCGAGAAAAACTGTTTTTT. Its translation: CASSIRSGREKLFF. The rearrangement links TRBV19 to TRBJ1-4, with a weak D call TRBD1 (5 bases). The V gene lost 2 bases and the J gene lost 8 bases, with 12 bases spanning the gap. The CDR3 spans 14 residues. Germline lookup yields CDR1 LNHDA and CDR2 SQIVND (reference sequence).